Sequencing of this T cell receptor beta chain was carried out in a study of blood T cell repertoires in COVID-19. Study context: In each case, the material was cDNA or gDNA derived from T cells, B-cell-depleted T cells, or PBMCs.

The CDR3 has 12 amino acids. Trimming removed 3 bases at V and 2 bases at J, with 5 bases between. Germline V gene lookup returns CDR1 SGHAT and CDR2 FQNNGV. Only in-frame clones appear in the TCRdb table, and some are missing; sequencing was by immunoSEQ multiplex PCR. Of hundreds of thousands of clones listed, around 83% are singletons. This receptor was identified in a woman aged 40 to 50 who had recovered from COVID-19. Sample: PBMCs or T cells enriched from blood (not recorded which). This chain uses TRBV11-2 with TRBJ2-7; no firm D call. CDR3 coding DNA: TGTGCCAGCAGCTTTGGCCCCTACGAGCAGTACTTC. Translating it yields CASSFGPYEQYF.